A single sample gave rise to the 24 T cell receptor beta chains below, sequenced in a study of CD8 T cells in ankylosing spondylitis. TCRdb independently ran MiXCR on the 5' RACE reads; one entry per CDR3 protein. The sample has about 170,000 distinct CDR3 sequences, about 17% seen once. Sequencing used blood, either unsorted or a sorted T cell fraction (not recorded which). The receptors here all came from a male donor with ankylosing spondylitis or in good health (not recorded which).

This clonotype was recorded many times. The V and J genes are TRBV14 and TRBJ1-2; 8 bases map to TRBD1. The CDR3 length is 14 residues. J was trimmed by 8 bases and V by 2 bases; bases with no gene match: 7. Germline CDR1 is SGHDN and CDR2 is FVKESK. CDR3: CASSQQGARGGYTF. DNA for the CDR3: TGTGCCAGCAGCCAACAGGGGGCAAGGGGAGGCTACACCTTC.

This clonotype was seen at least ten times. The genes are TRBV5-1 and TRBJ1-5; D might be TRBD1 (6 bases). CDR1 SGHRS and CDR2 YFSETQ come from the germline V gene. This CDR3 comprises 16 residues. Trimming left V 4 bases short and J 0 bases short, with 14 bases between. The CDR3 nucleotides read TGCGCCAGCAGCCCCGTAGGGGGGAATAGCAATCAGCCCCAGCATTTT. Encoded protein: CASSPVGGNSNQPQHF.

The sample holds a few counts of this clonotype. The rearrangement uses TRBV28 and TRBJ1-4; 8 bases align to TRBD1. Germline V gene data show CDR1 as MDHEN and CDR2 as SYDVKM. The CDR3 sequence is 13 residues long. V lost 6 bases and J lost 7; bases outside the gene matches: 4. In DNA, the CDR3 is TGTGCCAGCAGAACGACAGGGGTTGAAAAACTGTTTTTT. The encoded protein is CASRTTGVEKLFF.

The CDR3 region is CASSLSPRGVEQYF. The CDR3 DNA reads as TGTGCCAGCAGTTTAAGTCCCAGAGGGGTGGAGCAGTACTTC. This chain links TRBV27 with TRBJ2-7; TRBD1 or TRBD2 may be the D gene (5 bases each). Germline values: CDR1 MNHEY, CDR2 SMNVEV (reference sequence). V lost 2 bases and J 7 bases, leaving 15 bases between the germline ends. The CDR3 is 14 residues long.

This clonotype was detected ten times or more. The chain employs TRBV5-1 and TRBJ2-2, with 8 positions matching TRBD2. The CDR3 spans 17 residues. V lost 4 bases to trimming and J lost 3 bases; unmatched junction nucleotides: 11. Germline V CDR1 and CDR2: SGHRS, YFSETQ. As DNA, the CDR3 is TGCGCCAGCAGCGCCAAGACTAGCGCGAAATACACCGGGGAGCTGTTTTTT. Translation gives CASSAKTSAKYTGELFF.

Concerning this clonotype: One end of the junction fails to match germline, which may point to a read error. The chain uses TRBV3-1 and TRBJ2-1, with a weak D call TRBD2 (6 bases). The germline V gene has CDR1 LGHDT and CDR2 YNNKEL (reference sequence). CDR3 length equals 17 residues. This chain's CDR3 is CASSQLQWDSTYNEQFF. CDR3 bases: TGTGCCAGTAGCCAACTTCAATGGGACTCTACCTACAATGAGCAGTTCTTC.

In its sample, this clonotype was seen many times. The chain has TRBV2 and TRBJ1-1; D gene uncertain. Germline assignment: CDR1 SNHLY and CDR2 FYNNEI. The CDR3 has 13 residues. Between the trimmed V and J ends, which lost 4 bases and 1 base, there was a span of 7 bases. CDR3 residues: CASSVLENTEAFF. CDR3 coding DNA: TGTGCCAGCAGTGTTTTAGAGAACACTGAAGCTTTCTTT.

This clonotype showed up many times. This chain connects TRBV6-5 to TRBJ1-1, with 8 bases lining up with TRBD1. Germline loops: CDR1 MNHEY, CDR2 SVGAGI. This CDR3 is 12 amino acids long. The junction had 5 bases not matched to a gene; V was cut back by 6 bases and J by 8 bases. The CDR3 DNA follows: TGTGCCAGCAGCCGGGGACAGGAAGAAGCTTTCTTT. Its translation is CASSRGQEEAFF.

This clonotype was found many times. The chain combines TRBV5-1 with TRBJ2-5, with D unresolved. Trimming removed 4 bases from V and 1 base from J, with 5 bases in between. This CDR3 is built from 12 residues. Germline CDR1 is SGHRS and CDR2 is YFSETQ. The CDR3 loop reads CASSDGQETQYF. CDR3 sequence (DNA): TGCGCCAGCAGCGACGGCCAAGAGACCCAGTACTTC. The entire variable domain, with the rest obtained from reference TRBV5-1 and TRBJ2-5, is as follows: KAGVTQTPRYLIKTRGQQVTLSCSPISGHRSVSWYQQTPGQGLQFLFEYFSETQRNKGNFPGRFSGRQFSNSRSEMNVSTLELGDSALYLCASSDGQETQYFGPGTRLLVL.

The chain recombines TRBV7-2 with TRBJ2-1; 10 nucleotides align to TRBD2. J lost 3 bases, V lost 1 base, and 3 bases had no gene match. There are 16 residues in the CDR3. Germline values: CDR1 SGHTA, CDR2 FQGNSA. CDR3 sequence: CASSLVGTSVYNEQFF. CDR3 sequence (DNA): TGTGCCAGCAGCTTAGTCGGGACTAGCGTCTACAATGAGCAGTTCTTC.

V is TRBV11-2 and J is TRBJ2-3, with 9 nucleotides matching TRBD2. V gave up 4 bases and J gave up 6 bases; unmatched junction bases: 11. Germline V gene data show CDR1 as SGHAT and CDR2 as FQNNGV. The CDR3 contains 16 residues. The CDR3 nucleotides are TGTGCCAGCAGCTCTAGTGCAGCGGGAGGTCTGGATACGCAGTATTTT. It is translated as CASSSSAAGGLDTQYF.

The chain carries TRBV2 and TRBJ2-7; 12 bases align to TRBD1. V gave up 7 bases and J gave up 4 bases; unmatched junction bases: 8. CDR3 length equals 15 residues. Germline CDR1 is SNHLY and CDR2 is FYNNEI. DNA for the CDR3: TGTGCCAGCACCTCCGGGACAGGGGGCAAGTACGAGCAGTACTTC. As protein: CASTSGTGGKYEQYF.

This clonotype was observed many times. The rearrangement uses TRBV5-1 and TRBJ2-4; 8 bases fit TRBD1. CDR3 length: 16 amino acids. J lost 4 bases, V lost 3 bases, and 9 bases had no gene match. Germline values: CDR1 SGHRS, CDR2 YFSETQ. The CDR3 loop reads CASSWVTGVAKNIQYF. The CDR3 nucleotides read TGCGCCAGCAGCTGGGTGACAGGGGTAGCGAAAAACATTCAGTACTTC.

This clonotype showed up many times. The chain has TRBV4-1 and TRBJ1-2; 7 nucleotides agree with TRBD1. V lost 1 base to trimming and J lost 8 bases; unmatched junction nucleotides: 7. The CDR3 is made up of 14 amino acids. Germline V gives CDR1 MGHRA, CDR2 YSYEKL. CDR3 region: CASSQGLQGYGYTF. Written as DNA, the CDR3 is TGCGCCAGCAGCCAAGGGCTACAGGGGTACGGCTACACCTTC.

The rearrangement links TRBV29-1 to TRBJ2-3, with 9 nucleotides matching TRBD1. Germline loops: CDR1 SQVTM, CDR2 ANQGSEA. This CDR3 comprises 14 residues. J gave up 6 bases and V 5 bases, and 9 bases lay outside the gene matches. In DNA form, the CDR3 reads TGCAGCGTTAAAAGGGACAGGGTCACCGATACGCAGTATTTT. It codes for CSVKRDRVTDTQYF.

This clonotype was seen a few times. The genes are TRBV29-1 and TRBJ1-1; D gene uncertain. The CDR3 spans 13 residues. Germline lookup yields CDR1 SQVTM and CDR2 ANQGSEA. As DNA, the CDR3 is TGCAGTGCAGAACGGACCGACAACACTGAAGCTTTCTTT. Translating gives CSAERTDNTEAFF.

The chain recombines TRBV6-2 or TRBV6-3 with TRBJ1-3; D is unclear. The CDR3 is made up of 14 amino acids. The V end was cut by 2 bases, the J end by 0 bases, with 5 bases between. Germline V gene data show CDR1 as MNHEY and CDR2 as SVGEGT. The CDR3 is CASSYGRSGNTIYF. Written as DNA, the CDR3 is TGTGCCAGCAGTTACGGGCGCTCTGGAAACACCATATATTTT.

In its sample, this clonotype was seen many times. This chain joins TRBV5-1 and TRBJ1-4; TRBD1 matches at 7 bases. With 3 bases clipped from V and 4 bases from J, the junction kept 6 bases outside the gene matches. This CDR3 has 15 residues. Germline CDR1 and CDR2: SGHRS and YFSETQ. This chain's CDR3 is CASSSQGQINEKLFF. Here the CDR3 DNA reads TGCGCCAGCAGCTCGCAGGGACAGATTAATGAAAAACTGTTTTTT.

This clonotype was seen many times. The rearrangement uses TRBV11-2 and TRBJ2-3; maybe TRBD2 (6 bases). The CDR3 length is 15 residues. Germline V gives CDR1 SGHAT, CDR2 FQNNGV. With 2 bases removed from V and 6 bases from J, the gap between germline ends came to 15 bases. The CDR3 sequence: CASSLIVGLGDTQYF. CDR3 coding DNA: TGTGCCAGCAGCTTAATCGTGGGACTGGGGGATACGCAGTATTTT.

CDR3 residues: CASSYSELGGNTIYF. CDR3 coding DNA: TGTGCCAGCAGTTACTCGGAACTTGGGGGAAACACCATATATTTT. V usage is TRBV6-5 and J usage is TRBJ1-3; no firm D call. Germline-derived CDR1 and CDR2 are MNHEY and SVGAGI. The CDR3 totals 15 residues. The V end was cut by 0 bases, the J end by 4 bases, with 10 bases between.

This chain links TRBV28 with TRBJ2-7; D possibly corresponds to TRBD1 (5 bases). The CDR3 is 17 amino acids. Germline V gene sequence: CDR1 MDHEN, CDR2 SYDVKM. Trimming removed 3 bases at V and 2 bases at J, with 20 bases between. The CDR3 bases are TGTGCCAGCAGTTTTCGGGCTATTGGGGCCACCCCCTACGAGCAGTACTTC. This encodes CASSFRAIGATPYEQYF.

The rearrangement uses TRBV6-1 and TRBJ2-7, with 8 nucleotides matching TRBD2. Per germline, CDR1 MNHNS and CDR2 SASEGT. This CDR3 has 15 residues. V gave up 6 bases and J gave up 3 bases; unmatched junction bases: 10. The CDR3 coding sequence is TGTGCCAGCAGACCTTCGGGGGGGGGAAGCTACGAGCAGTACTTC. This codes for CASRPSGGGSYEQYF.

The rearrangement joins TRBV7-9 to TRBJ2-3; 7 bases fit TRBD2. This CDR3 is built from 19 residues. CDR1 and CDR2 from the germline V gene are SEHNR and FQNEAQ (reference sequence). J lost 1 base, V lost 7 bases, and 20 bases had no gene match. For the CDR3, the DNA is TGTGCCAGCACCCCCATTCAAGGGAGGGCCCTAGGAGGCACAGATACGCAGTATTTT. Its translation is CASTPIQGRALGGTDTQYF.

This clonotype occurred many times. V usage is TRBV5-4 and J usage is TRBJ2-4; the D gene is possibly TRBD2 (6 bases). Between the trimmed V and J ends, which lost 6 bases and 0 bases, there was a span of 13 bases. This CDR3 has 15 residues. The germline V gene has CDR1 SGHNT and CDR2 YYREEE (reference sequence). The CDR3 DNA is TGTGCCAGCACCCAAAGCGGGCTAGCCAAAAACATTCAGTACTTC. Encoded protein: CASTQSGLAKNIQYF. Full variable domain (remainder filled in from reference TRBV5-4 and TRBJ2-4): ETGVTQSPTHLIKTRGQQVTLRCSSQSGHNTVSWYQQALGQGPQFIFQYYREEENGRGNFPPRFSGLQFPNYSSELNVNALELDDSALYLCASTQSGLAKNIQYFGAGTRLSVL.